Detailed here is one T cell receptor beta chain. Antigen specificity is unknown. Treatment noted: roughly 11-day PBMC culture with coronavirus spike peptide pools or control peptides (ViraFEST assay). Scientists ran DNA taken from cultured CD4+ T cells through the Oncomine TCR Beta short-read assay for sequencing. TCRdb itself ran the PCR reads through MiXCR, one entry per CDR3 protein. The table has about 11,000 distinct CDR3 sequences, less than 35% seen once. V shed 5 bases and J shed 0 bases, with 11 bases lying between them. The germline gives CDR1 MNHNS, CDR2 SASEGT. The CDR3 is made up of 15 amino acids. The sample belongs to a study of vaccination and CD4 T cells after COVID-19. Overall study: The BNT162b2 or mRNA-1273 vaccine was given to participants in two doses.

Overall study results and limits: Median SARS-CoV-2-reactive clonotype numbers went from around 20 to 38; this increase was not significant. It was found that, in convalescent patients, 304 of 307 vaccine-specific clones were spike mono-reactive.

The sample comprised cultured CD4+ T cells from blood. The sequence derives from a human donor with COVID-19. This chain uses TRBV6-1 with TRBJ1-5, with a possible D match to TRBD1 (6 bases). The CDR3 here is CASSRGGNSNQPQHF. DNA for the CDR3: TGTGCCAGCAGTAGGGGGGGGAATAGCAATCAGCCCCAGCATTTT.